This TCR beta chain was observed in a study of identical twins listed by TCRdb under 2016. For the study in its entirety: To test whether fetal clonotypes persist, the study used deep sequencing on TCR alpha and beta repertoires from monozygotic twins, unrelated adults of various ages, and cord blood. To rule out contamination, the twin experiments were replicated at different times with different library preparation protocols. Overall results and qualifications from the work: In beta out-of-frame sequences, excess twin sharing was weaker, because having fewer shared sequences lowered the signal-to-noise ratio. Zero-insertion analyses could be partly confounded by invariant T cells such as MAIT and iNKT, although diverse VJ usage argued against such confounding for most clonotypes. Abundant cord blood beta clonotypes had fewer insertions, young adult naive repertoires showed a similar but weaker trend, and memory repertoires showed no such trend. In monozygotic twins, recombination models systematically underestimated out-of-frame TCR alpha sharing, but the models matched the sharing seen between unrelated individuals. Compared with coincidental sharing between unrelated individuals, out-of-frame TCR alpha sequences shared between twins showed an excess of sequences with low generation probability. Because the same donors could not be followed over many years, conclusions were based on cross-sectional statistical analysis.

On this clonotype: The clone's antigen remains unknown. No base quality values were provided; no much bigger clone lies one nucleotide off.

Every donor was a healthy Caucasian. Three pairs of female monozygotic twins, all aged roughly 18 to 29 years, made up the twin cohort. Positive isolation kits from Invitrogen were used to isolate the CD4+ and CD8+ T cell populations. Library method: 5' RACE. Sequencing instrument: Illumina HiSeq 2000. A universal primer binding site was introduced by template switching, and a unique molecular identifier was present in the final cDNA, enabling accurate counting of TCR cDNA molecules. Specific primers in the conserved constant-segment region were used to synthesize first-strand cDNA for the TCR alpha and beta chains. To control for contamination, every cDNA library was double barcoded, receiving both a SMART-Mk sample barcode and Illumina barcodes. TruSeq adapter sequences along with Illumina sample barcodes were introduced in two successive PCR steps. TCR alpha and beta cDNA libraries were sequenced on the Illumina HiSeq platform with custom primers. The study's processing was this. Raw reads were processed with MiGEC to extract unique molecular identifiers, and MiXCR was used to determine CDR3 positions. For each individual, recombination models were inferred using an EM algorithm with the repgenHMM and IGoR tools. The tcR package in R was used for shared clonotype analysis, with sharing normalized by the product of cloneset sizes. Out-of-frame nonproductive sequences were analyzed to study raw recombination free of thymic and clonal selection effects. Clones were called with MiXCR by TCRdb after fastp trimmed the public reads at Q25, and only in-frame beta chains were retained. Rows with one shared CDR3 protein collapse into an entry with the most common genes and DNA. The V and J calls here are based on TCRdb, not the publication. This sample gives approximately 500,000 distinct CDR3 sequences in total; roughly 26% of them show up just once. Of the sample, about 2.7% falls within the top ten clones.

From the cysteine through the phenylalanine, the CDR3 covers 14 amino acids. The retained sequence is limited to the CDR3, 42 bases, with the frame set at the first base. The germline V gene yields SQVTM for CDR1 and ANQGSEA for CDR2. At the junction V is shortened by 0 bases and J by 3 bases, with 11 bases in between. This same sample was also part of a study on T cells expressing NK-cell markers. That second report states: In sorted CD3+CD56+NKG2C+, CD3+CD56+NKG2C- and CD3+CD56-NKG2C+ T-cell subsets from about 8 donors, TCR beta-chain repertoires were profiled. Among the eight sequenced donors, seven were HCMV-seropositive and one was HCMV-seronegative. In several experiments an anti-gammadeltaTCR antibody was added to restrict sorting to alphabetaTCR-expressing T cells. In five to seven donors, the dominant CD3+CD56+NKG2C+ clonotypes were among the top 10 CD8+ clonotypes and accounted for roughly 1.0-7.0% of CD8+ T cells. Those dominant clonotypes were again the most abundant among CD3+CD56-NKG2C+ cells in several donors, at about 28.3-60.1%. It remained unclear whether the expanded NKG2C-expressing T cell clones were specific for HCMV antigens. The study sequenced eight donors, all healthy volunteers chosen at random: three men and five women. A commercial ELISA kit detecting HCMV-specific IgG in serum was used to determine HCMV serostatus. MIGEC was used to demultiplex reads and group the reads by UMI, and MiTCR was used to assemble and quantify clonotypes. To remove erroneous sequences, TCR cDNA sequences were retained only when supported by two or more reads. Downstream repertoire analysis used the tcR package, and clonotypes were matched across fractions by CDR3 nucleotide sequence plus V segment. VDJmatch was used to annotate antigen specificity against VDJdb, with one amino acid substitution allowed in CDR3.

The sequence is built from TRBV29-1 and TRBJ1-2; no D gene call is confident. The sequence derives from a woman under 30 in good health. Sequenced input: CD4+ T cells sorted from blood. Here is the DNA: TGCAGCGTTGAAGATCGATTCAGCTACTATGGCTACACCTTC. This encodes CSVEDRFSYYGYTF.